A selection of T cell receptor beta chains follows, all from one sample in a study of CD8+ T cells in alopecia areata. The assay was immunoSEQ multiplex PCR, and TCRdb's table has in-frame clones only and misses some. The sample contains roughly 110,000 clones, 80% to 85% of which appear only once. The sequencing here drew on CD8+ T cells sorted from blood, taken at week 24, from a patient treated with tofacitinib. These receptors were collected from a human donor with alopecia areata. Both conserved end residues are part of each CDR3. A D gene is named only where the DNA matches it firmly. Rows give clone size only sometimes, using once, few, many, or a class for an expanded clone.

abundance: -
j_gene: TRBJ2-3
d_gene: TRBD2
v_gene: TRBV6-1
CDR3nt: TGTGCCAGCAGTGGTGCGGGGGGGCTGACAGATACGCAGTATTTT
CDR3aa: CASSGAGGLTDTQYF

abundance: -
j_gene: TRBJ2-3
d_gene: -
v_gene: TRBV7-9
CDR3nt: TGTGCCAGCAGCTTACTTGGAGGGTCTCCCACAGATACGCAGTATTTT
CDR3aa: CASSLLGGSPTDTQYF

abundance: -
j_gene: TRBJ2-7
d_gene: -
v_gene: TRBV10-3
CDR3nt: TGTGCCATCAGTGAAGGGGACACGATGAGCTCCTACGAGCAGTACTTC
CDR3aa: CAISEGDTMSSYEQYF

abundance: -
j_gene: TRBJ2-7
d_gene: -
v_gene: TRBV30
CDR3nt: TGTGCCTGGAGTGCGACGGGGCTCGAGCAGTACTTC
CDR3aa: CAWSATGLEQYF

abundance: -
j_gene: TRBJ2-7
d_gene: -
v_gene: TRBV5-4
CDR3nt: TGTGCCAGCAGCCCCACAGGGACCCTATCCGAGCAGTACTTC
CDR3aa: CASSPTGTLSEQYF

abundance: few
j_gene: TRBJ2-2
d_gene: -
v_gene: TRBV29-1
CDR3nt: TGCAGCGTTGGTTGGGCGGGCGGGGAGCTGTTTTTT
CDR3aa: CSVGWAGGELFF

abundance: -
j_gene: TRBJ1-1
d_gene: -
v_gene: TRBV29-1
CDR3nt: TGCAGCGTTGAGTCCCGGGCCATGAACACTGAAGCTTTCTTT
CDR3aa: CSVESRAMNTEAFF

abundance: -
j_gene: TRBJ2-7
d_gene: -
v_gene: TRBV29-1
CDR3nt: TGCAGCGTTGAATTACACAACCCCTACGAGCAGTACTTC
CDR3aa: CSVELHNPYEQYF

abundance: -
j_gene: TRBJ1-2
d_gene: -
v_gene: TRBV15
CDR3nt: TGTGCCACCAGTCCGGTTTTCCTGGGGTATGGCTACACCTTC
CDR3aa: CATSPVFLGYGYTF

abundance: -
j_gene: TRBJ2-3
d_gene: TRBD2
v_gene: TRBV10-3
CDR3nt: TGTGCCATCAGGGGACTAGCGGGTACAGATACGCAGTATTTT
CDR3aa: CAIRGLAGTDTQYF

abundance: once
j_gene: TRBJ1-1
d_gene: -
v_gene: TRBV6-1
CDR3nt: TGTGCCAGCACCCTCGCCCTACTCATGAACACTGAAGCTTTCTTT
CDR3aa: CASTLALLMNTEAFF

abundance: -
j_gene: TRBJ2-1
d_gene: TRBD2
v_gene: TRBV6-1
CDR3nt: TGTGCCAGCAGTGAATCGAGCGGGGGGGCTAGAGAGCAGTTCTTC
CDR3aa: CASSESSGGAREQFF

abundance: -
j_gene: TRBJ2-1
d_gene: TRBD1
v_gene: TRBV29-1
CDR3nt: TGCAGCGTGAGGGGGTTTTGGGGACAGGGACTCGGGGATGAGCAGTTCTTC
CDR3aa: CSVRGFWGQGLGDEQFF

abundance: -
j_gene: TRBJ2-7
d_gene: -
v_gene: TRBV29-1
CDR3nt: TGCAGCGTCGAAGGGCCCCGAGGGTCCTACGAGCAGTACTTC
CDR3aa: CSVEGPRGSYEQYF

abundance: -
j_gene: TRBJ2-3
d_gene: -
v_gene: TRBV29-1
CDR3nt: TGCAGCGTTGAGGGCAGGGAGGAGACAGATACGCAGTATTTT
CDR3aa: CSVEGREETDTQYF

abundance: -
j_gene: TRBJ1-2
d_gene: TRBD1
v_gene: TRBV4-1
CDR3nt: TGCGCCAGCAGCCAATTTCGGGACAGGGACAATGGCTACACCTTC
CDR3aa: CASSQFRDRDNGYTF

abundance: -
j_gene: TRBJ2-3
d_gene: -
v_gene: TRBV13
CDR3nt: TGTGCCAGCAGCTTCGGACTCCGCGTGGAAGATACGCAGTATTTT
CDR3aa: CASSFGLRVEDTQYF

abundance: -
j_gene: TRBJ2-1
d_gene: -
v_gene: TRBV4-1
CDR3nt: TGCGCCAGCAGCCTGGGACCCTCCGGGAACAATGAGCAGTTCTTC
CDR3aa: CASSLGPSGNNEQFF

abundance: few
j_gene: TRBJ2-7
d_gene: -
v_gene: TRBV29-1
CDR3nt: TGCAGCGTTGAAGGCGGTGGAAAGTACGAGCAGTACTTC
CDR3aa: CSVEGGGKYEQYF

abundance: -
j_gene: TRBJ2-7
d_gene: TRBD2
v_gene: TRBV6-1
CDR3nt: TGTGCCAGCAGTGAAATTAGCGGGGGGGCTTGGTACGAGCAGTACTTC
CDR3aa: CASSEISGGAWYEQYF

abundance: -
j_gene: TRBJ2-1
d_gene: TRBD2
v_gene: TRBV27
CDR3nt: TGTGCCAGCAGTTCGACTAGCGGACCCTACAATGAGCAGTTCTTC
CDR3aa: CASSSTSGPYNEQFF

abundance: -
j_gene: TRBJ1-4
d_gene: TRBD1
v_gene: TRBV2
CDR3nt: TGTGCCAGCAGTGAAGCGGAAAGACAGGGGGATGAAAAACTGTTTTTT
CDR3aa: CASSEAERQGDEKLFF

abundance: -
j_gene: TRBJ2-1
d_gene: -
v_gene: TRBV18
CDR3nt: TGTGCCAGCTCACCCGAGGAACGTGGCTCCTACAATGAGCAGTTCTTC
CDR3aa: CASSPEERGSYNEQFF

abundance: -
j_gene: TRBJ2-7
d_gene: -
v_gene: TRBV11-2
CDR3nt: TGTGCCAGCAGCTTATGGACAGACTACGAGCAGTACTTC
CDR3aa: CASSLWTDYEQYF

abundance: -
j_gene: TRBJ2-7
d_gene: -
v_gene: TRBV29-1
CDR3nt: TGCAGCGTTCTCTCAGGGAGCGCCTACGAGCAGTACTTC
CDR3aa: CSVLSGSAYEQYF

abundance: -
j_gene: TRBJ1-1
d_gene: -
v_gene: TRBV12-2
CDR3nt: TGTGCAAGTCGCTTAGGGAATCGGGGAGAAGCTTTCTTT
CDR3aa: CASRLGNRGEAFF

abundance: -
j_gene: TRBJ2-7
d_gene: TRBD1
v_gene: TRBV12-5
CDR3nt: TGTGCTAGTGGTTTGGGGACAGGGGGCTGGTACGAGCAGTACTTC
CDR3aa: CASGLGTGGWYEQYF

abundance: once
j_gene: TRBJ1-1
d_gene: -
v_gene: TRBV4-1
CDR3nt: TGCGCCAGCAGCCAAGACTCGAGGGGAAAGAACACTGAAGCTTTCTTT
CDR3aa: CASSQDSRGKNTEAFF

abundance: once
j_gene: TRBJ2-1
d_gene: TRBD2
v_gene: TRBV9
CDR3nt: TGTGCCAGCAGCGGCTTCGGGGGGGCCGGCAATGAGCAGTTCTTC
CDR3aa: CASSGFGGAGNEQFF

abundance: -
j_gene: TRBJ2-5
d_gene: TRBD2
v_gene: TRBV4-1
CDR3nt: TGCGCCAGCAGTCGGGGAGCGGGGGTTGCAGAGACCCAGTACTTC
CDR3aa: CASSRGAGVAETQYF

abundance: few
j_gene: TRBJ2-7
d_gene: TRBD1
v_gene: TRBV4-3
CDR3nt: TGCGCCAGCAGCCGCGGACAGGGAAGGTACGAGCAGTACTTC
CDR3aa: CASSRGQGRYEQYF

abundance: once
j_gene: TRBJ2-3
d_gene: -
v_gene: TRBV15
CDR3nt: TGTGCCACCAGCAGAGGTGGCCTCGGGCCCCCCACAGATACGCAGTATTTT
CDR3aa: CATSRGGLGPPTDTQYF

abundance: -
j_gene: TRBJ1-2
d_gene: TRBD1
v_gene: TRBV14
CDR3nt: TGTGCCAGCAGCCAAGATAGACGACAGGGTGCCTATGGCTACACCTTC
CDR3aa: CASSQDRRQGAYGYTF

abundance: -
j_gene: TRBJ1-1
d_gene: -
v_gene: TRBV5-1
CDR3nt: TGCGCCAGCAGCTCCTCTTGGGGGAGCGCTGAAGCTTTCTTT
CDR3aa: CASSSSWGSAEAFF

abundance: -
j_gene: TRBJ2-1
d_gene: TRBD2
v_gene: TRBV14
CDR3nt: TGTGCCAGCAGCCCGCTGACTAGCGGGGGCTACAATGAGCAGTTCTTC
CDR3aa: CASSPLTSGGYNEQFF

abundance: -
j_gene: TRBJ1-1
d_gene: -
v_gene: TRBV4-3
CDR3nt: TGCGCCAGCAGCCAAGGCGGTGCAGGGGAGTTGAACACTGAAGCTTTCTTT
CDR3aa: CASSQGGAGELNTEAFF

abundance: -
j_gene: TRBJ2-7
d_gene: TRBD1
v_gene: TRBV10-2
CDR3nt: TGCGCCAGCAGCGCTCCGGGACAGGGGGCATACGAGCAGTACTTC
CDR3aa: CASSAPGQGAYEQYF

abundance: -
j_gene: TRBJ2-1
d_gene: -
v_gene: TRBV7-2
CDR3nt: TGTGCCAGCAGCTTAGTCACACCAGCCTACAATGAGCAGTTCTTC
CDR3aa: CASSLVTPAYNEQFF

abundance: once
j_gene: TRBJ2-1
d_gene: -
v_gene: TRBV7-2
CDR3nt: TGTGCCAGCAGCCTAAGGGCTGGTATAGACAAAGATTACAATGAGCAGTTCTTC
CDR3aa: CASSLRAGIDKDYNEQFF

abundance: -
j_gene: TRBJ1-5
d_gene: TRBD1
v_gene: TRBV19
CDR3nt: TGTGCCAGTAGTATGGGACAGGGTAGCAATCAGCCCCAGCATTTT
CDR3aa: CASSMGQGSNQPQHF

abundance: few
j_gene: TRBJ2-2
d_gene: TRBD2
v_gene: TRBV4-1
CDR3nt: TGCGCCAGCAGCCAAGAGGGCGGGGGTAGGACCGGGGAGCTGTTTTTT
CDR3aa: CASSQEGGGRTGELFF

abundance: -
j_gene: TRBJ2-7
d_gene: -
v_gene: TRBV9
CDR3nt: TGTGCCAGCAGCGCCGGGACATCTCGCTACGAGCAGTACTTC
CDR3aa: CASSAGTSRYEQYF

abundance: -
j_gene: TRBJ2-5
d_gene: -
v_gene: TRBV2
CDR3nt: TGTGCCAGCAGTGAAACGAATAGGGAGTGGGAAGAGACCCAGTACTTC
CDR3aa: CASSETNREWEETQYF